This TCR beta chain is from a study of cytomegalovirus exposure and HLA in healthy donors. Germline CDR1 SEHNR, CDR2 FQNEAQ (reference sequence). The CDR3 totals 14 residues. V gave up 0 bases and J gave up 4 bases, with 9 bases separating them. 60 Vbeta and 13 Jbeta primers were used in PCR. Sequenced by immunoSEQ multiplex PCR; TCRdb stores in-frame clones only, minus some. Of fewer than 200,000 clones listed, about 80% are singletons. Input material: PBMCs. The V and J genes are TRBV7-9 and TRBJ1-2, with D perhaps matching TRBD1 (5 bases). The clonotype originates from a man aged 35 to 55 in good health and CMV-seropositive. CDR3 loop: CASSLAGGGYGYTF. CDR3 bases: TGTGCCAGCAGCTTAGCGGGGGGAGGCTATGGCTACACCTTC.